This T cell receptor beta chain was sequenced during a study of OX40 agonist ivuxolimab in advanced cancers. About the investigation overall: Ivuxolimab was an agonistic, fully human IgG2 monoclonal antibody directed against OX40 (CD134), a costimulatory receptor. Intravenous ivuxolimab was administered to patients every 2 weeks at six dose levels: 0.01, 0.1, 0.3, 1.5, 3 and 10 mg/kg. Of the roughly 52 dose-escalation patients, hepatocellular carcinoma was present in about 20, melanoma in about 15, renal cell carcinoma in 9 and head and neck cancer in 9. In the dose-escalation cohort, nearly 85% of patients were male, and the mean age was roughly 56 years with a range of about 23 to 79. Patients were allowed to have had prior anti-PD-1, anti-PD-L1 or anti-CTLA-4 therapy, and around 43% of the dose-escalation patients had been treated with checkpoint inhibitors. Partial responses occurred in three dose-escalation patients, of whom one had hepatocellular carcinoma and two had cutaneous melanoma. The purpose of peripheral TCRbeta sequencing was to test whether ivuxolimab changed TCR sequence diversity and led to clonal T-cell expansion. The paper covers the monotherapy dose-escalation part of the phase I ivuxolimab trial, which included N ≈ 54 patients. The paper's findings and limits, for the study overall: At doses from 0.1 to 3.0 mg/kg, clonal expansion was seen in both CD4+ and CD8+ blood T cells between baseline and week 6. Low levels of normalized T-cell clonal expansion were also shown by some nonresponding patients. The antigen specificity of the clonally expanded peripheral T cells was not determined. Partial responders in the 0.1-3.0 mg/kg groups had among the lowest normalized peripheral clonal expansion, especially among CD8+ T cells. On average, CD8+ T cells showed more expanded clones than CD4+ T cells after ivuxolimab.

For sequencing of the TCRbeta CDR3 region, genomic DNA was extracted from the sorted cells. TCRbeta CDR3 regions were sequenced using the immunoSEQ Assay. The source is immuneACCESS, and TCRdb retained only in-frame sequences with V and J called. Part of the clones is not carried over; for the studies checked, unresolved V genes explain less than half of this, and the remainder is unexplained. For this sample there are 40,000 to 60,000 clones; approximately 92% appear just once. The ten largest clones add up to 24% of the sample. Patients with a history of autoimmune disease or receiving systemic immunosuppression were excluded from the trial. Peripheral blood for TCR sequencing was collected from all dose cohorts at baseline, on cycle 4 day 1, and on cycle 7 day 1. Samples came from an open-label, multicenter, first-in-human phase I dose-escalation trial of ivuxolimab. Adults with locally advanced or metastatic head and neck squamous cell, hepatocellular, melanoma or renal cell carcinoma were enrolled in the trial. CD4+ and CD8+ T cells were sorted separately from peripheral blood before TCR sequencing.

Comment on this clone: This receptor's antigen is unknown. Base qualities are missing; no much larger clone stands one base away.

The CDR3 spans 16 residues, from the cysteine through the phenylalanine. CDR3 DNA only is kept here, 48 bases in frame from base 1. Compared with germline, V lacks 3 bases and J lacks 0 bases; bases without a gene match: 5. Via the germline V gene (reference sequence), CDR1 is PRHDT and CDR2 FYEKMQ. Rearrangement joined TRBV13 to TRBJ2-7, with 10 bases in between that match TRBD2. This clonotype was obtained from an adult with an advanced solid tumor such as melanoma, head and neck, liver or kidney cancer. The sample here was CD4+ or CD8+ T cells sorted from blood, taken in a trial of the OX40 agonist ivuxolimab. The DNA sequence follows: TGTGCCAGCAGCTTCACTAGCGGGATGTTCTCCTACGAGCAGTACTTC. Its amino acids are CASSFTSGMFSYEQYF.